This TCR beta chain was sequenced during a study of CD8 T cells in ankylosing spondylitis (dated by TCRdb to between 2016 and 2019). For context, the study as a whole: The study set out to find disease-linked TCR variants by profiling T cell receptor beta repertoires in ankylosing spondylitis patients and healthy donors. In total, the full study cohort was made up of about 99 healthy donors and 25 ankylosing spondylitis patients. Peripheral blood samples were taken, and synovial fluid was additionally collected from ankylosing spondylitis patients.

Results the study describes overall, beyond this receptor: According to the report, matched synovial fluid samples from ankylosing spondylitis patients were significantly enriched for the disease-linked clones. Blood from ankylosing spondylitis patients appeared to be characterized by a TCR beta motif made up of about 8 highly homologous amino acid variants. Some of the motif variants had been reported before in the synovial fluid and blood of reactive arthritis patients, a finding that suggests common disease-initiation mechanisms. The disease-linked clones had a CD8+ phenotype and were found at relatively low frequencies in peripheral blood.

In the germline V gene (reference sequence), CDR1 corresponds to LNHNV and CDR2 to YYDKDF. Its CDR3 holds 17 amino acids, cysteine through phenylalanine. The retained sequence is limited to the CDR3, 51 bases, with the frame set at the first base. Trimming costs V 1 base and J 3 bases, and their ends lie 16 bases apart. Reads for this sample came from an Illumina HiSeq 2500. Quantitative 5'-RACE with molecular barcodes was used to prepare TCR beta libraries. Regarding the original processing steps: Disease-linked TCR variants were identified with a new computational method built on a probabilistic model of VDJ rearrangement. TCRdb reran the public reads through fastp at Q25 and MiXCR, keeping productive beta chains. Rows with one shared CDR3 protein collapse into an entry with the most common genes and DNA. These V and J calls are TCRdb output, not the study's own analysis. The sample has about 120,000 distinct CDR3 sequences on record, approximately 13% of them singletons. Jointly, the top ten make up 3% of the sample.

As concerns this clonotype: Its antigen specificity is not known. No base qualities exist here, and no much larger clone lies one base off it.

The sample comprised blood, either unsorted or a sorted T cell fraction (not recorded which). The sequence joins TRBV15 to TRBJ2-1, with the D gene not clear enough to name. The origin of this receptor is a female donor with ankylosing spondylitis or in good health (not recorded which). The sequenced DNA is TGTGCCACCAGCAGAGGTGTAACTCTGTGGCTCTACAATGAGCAGTTCTTC. Its protein is CATSRGVTLWLYNEQFF.